This entry is about one T cell receptor beta chain. The antigen is undetermined. This sample is drawn from a study of cytomegalovirus exposure and HLA in healthy donors. General study results and limits: When analyzed later, the rates of TCR association showed variation by HLA locus, with DRB1 the most and HLA-C the fewest. Using a false discovery rate of 0.05, a later analysis showed that 16,951 TCR beta sequences were associated with HLA alleles.

Germline V gives CDR1 GTSNPN, CDR2 SVGIG (reference sequence). Trimming removed 2 bases at V and 4 bases at J, with 17 bases between. The CDR3 spans 15 residues. The PCR contained 60 Vbeta and 13 Jbeta primers. Assay used: immunoSEQ multiplex PCR; TCRdb lists only in-frame clones, some missing. The sample includes roughly 150,000 clones, more than 75% seen only once; the top ten take more than 1.4%. Sequencing used PBMCs. This clonotype originated in a male donor in good health and CMV-seronegative. This chain links TRBV30 with TRBJ1-1, with D maybe TRBD1 (6 bases). CDR3 sequence: CAWSKVGGGSTEAFF. The CDR3 nucleotides read TGTGCCTGGAGTAAGGTTGGGGGCGGTAGCACTGAAGCTTTCTTT.